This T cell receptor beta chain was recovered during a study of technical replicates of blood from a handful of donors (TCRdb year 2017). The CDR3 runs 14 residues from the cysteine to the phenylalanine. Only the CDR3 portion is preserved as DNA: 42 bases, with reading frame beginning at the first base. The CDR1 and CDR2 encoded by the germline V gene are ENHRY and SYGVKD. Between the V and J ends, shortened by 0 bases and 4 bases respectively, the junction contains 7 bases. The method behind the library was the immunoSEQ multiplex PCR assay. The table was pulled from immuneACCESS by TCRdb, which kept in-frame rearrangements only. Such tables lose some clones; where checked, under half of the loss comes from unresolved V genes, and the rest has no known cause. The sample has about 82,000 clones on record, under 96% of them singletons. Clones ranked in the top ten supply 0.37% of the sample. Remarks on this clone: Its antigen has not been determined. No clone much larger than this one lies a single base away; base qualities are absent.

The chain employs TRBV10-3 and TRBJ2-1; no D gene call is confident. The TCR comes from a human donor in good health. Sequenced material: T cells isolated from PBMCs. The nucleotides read TGTGCCATCAGTGAGTCTGAGGCTTACAATGAGCAGTTCTTC. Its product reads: CAISESEAYNEQFF.